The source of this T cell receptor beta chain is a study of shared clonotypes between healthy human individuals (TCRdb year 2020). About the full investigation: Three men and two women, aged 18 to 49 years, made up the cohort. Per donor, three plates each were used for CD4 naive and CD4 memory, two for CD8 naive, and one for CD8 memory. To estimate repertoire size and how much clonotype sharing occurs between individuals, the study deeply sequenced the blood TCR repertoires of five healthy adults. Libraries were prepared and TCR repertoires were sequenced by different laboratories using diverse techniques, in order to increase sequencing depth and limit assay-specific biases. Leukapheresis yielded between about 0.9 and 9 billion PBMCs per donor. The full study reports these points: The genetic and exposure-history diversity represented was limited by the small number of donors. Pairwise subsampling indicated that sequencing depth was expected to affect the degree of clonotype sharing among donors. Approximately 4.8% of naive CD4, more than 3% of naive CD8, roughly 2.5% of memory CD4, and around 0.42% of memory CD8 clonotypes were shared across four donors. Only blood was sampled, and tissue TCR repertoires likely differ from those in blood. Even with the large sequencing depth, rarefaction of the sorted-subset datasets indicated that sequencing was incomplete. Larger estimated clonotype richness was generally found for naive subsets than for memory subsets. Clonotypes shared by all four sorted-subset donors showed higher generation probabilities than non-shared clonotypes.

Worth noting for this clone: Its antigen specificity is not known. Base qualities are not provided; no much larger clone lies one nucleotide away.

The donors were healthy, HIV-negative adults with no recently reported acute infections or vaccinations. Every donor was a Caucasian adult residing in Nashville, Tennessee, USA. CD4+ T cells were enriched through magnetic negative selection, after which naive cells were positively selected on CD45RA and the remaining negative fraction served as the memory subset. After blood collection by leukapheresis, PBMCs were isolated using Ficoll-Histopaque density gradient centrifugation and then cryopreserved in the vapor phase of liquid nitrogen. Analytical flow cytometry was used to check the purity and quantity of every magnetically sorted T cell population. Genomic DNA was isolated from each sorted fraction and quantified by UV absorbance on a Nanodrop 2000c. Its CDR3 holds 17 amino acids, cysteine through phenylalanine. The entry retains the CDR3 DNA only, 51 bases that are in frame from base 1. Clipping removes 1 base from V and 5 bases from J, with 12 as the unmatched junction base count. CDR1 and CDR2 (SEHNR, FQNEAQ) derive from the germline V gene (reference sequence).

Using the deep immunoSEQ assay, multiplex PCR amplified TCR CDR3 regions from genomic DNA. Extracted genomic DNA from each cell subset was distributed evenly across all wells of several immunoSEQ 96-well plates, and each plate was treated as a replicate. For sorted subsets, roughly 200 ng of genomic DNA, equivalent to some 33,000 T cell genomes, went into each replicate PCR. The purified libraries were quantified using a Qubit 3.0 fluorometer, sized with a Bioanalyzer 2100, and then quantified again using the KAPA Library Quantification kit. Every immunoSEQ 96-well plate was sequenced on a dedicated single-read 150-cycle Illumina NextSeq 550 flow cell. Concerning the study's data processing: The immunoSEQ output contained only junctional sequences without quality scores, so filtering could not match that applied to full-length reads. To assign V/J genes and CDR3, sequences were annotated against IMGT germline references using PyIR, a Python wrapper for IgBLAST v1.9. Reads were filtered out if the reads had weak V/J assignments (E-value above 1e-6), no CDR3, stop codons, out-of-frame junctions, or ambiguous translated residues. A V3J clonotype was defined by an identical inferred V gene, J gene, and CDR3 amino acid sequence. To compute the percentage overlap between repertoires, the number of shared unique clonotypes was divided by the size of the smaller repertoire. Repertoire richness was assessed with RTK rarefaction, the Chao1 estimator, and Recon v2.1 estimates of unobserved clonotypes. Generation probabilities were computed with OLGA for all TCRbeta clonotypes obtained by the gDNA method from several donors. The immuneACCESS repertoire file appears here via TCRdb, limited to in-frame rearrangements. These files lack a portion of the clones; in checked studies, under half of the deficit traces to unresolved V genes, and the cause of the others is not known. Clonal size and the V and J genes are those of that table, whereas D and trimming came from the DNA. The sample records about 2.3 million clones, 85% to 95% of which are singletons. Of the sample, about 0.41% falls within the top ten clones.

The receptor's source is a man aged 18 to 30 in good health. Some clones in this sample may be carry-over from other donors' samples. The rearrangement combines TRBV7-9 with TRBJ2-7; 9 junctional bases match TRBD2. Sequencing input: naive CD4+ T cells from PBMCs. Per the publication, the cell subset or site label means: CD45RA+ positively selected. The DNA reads TGTGCCAGCAGCTTAGGTATGGGTAGCGGGAGCATCGACGAGCAGTACTTC. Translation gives CASSLGMGSGSIDEQYF.